This T cell receptor (beta chain) appears in the sequencing data of a study of long-term antiretroviral therapy in people with HIV. The authors ran the immunoSEQ assay, v3.0, at survey level. Sequencing was performed with immunoSEQ multiplex PCR; in TCRdb, only in-frame clones are kept and a portion is missing. The table includes 24,000 or so clones, more than 80% detected once. About this clone itself: Antigen specificity is unknown.

Notes on the study in general: Post-ART samples showed increased diversity that remained below transplant donor control levels. Clones that had undergone expansion before ART dominated the repertoire at all time points.

Each donor provided at least one pre-ART PBMC sample and at least two post-ART PBMC samples. Every one of the participants with HIV received treatment in the United States. The germline gives CDR1 MNHNY, CDR2 SVGAGI (reference sequence). The CDR3 loop spans 14 amino acids. The V end lost 2 bases, the J end lost 2 bases, and 9 bases lay between the germline ends. The origin of this receptor is a woman aged 40 to 50 with HIV. The chain has TRBV6-6 and TRBJ1-2; no definite D call. The specimen comprised unsorted PBMCs, sampled 7.6 years after starting antiretroviral therapy. This CDR3 is CASSYTDKNYGYTF. DNA of the CDR3: TGTGCCAGCAGTTACACCGACAAGAACTATGGCTACACCTTC.